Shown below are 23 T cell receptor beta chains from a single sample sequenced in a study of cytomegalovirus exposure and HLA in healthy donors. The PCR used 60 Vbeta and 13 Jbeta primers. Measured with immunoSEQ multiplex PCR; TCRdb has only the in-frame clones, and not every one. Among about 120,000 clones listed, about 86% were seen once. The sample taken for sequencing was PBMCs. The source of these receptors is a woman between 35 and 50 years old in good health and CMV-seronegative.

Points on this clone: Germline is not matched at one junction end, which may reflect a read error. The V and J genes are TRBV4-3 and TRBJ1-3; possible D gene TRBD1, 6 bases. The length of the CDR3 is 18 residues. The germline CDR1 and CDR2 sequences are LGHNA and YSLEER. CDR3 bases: TGCGCCAGCAGCCAAGATAGGGGACAACCCTACTCTGGAAGCACCATATATTTT. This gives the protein CASSQDRGQPYSGSTIYF.

The CDR3 nucleotides read TGTGCCAGCAGCCCCCAGCGGACGACCTACGAGCAGTACTTC. Translating it yields CASSPQRTTYEQYF. This chain links TRBV14 with TRBJ2-7; D perhaps matches TRBD2 (5 bases). This CDR3 spans 14 amino acids. V was pared by 4 bases and J by 2 bases, with 12 bases between. Germline CDR1 and CDR2: SGHDN and FVKESK.

The CDR3 nucleotides are TGTGCCAGCAGCTTAAGAGGAGGGGAGGGAACCGGGGAGCTGTTTTTT. Its translation is CASSLRGGEGTGELFF. The chain is built from TRBV7-3 and TRBJ2-2; 7 nucleotides align to TRBD2. Germline loops: CDR1 SGHTA, CDR2 FQGTGA. V dropped 1 base and J dropped 5; count of bases not matched to a gene: 7. CDR3 length: 16 amino acids.

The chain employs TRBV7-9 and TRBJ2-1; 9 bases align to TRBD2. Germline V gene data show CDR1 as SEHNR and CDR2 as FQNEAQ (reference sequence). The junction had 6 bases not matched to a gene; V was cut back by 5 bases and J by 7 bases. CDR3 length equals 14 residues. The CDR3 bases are TGTGCCAGCAGCCTTAGCGGGAGTCTAAATGAGCAGTTCTTC. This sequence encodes CASSLSGSLNEQFF.

The CDR3 coding sequence is TGTGCCAGCAGCTTAGCGATTGCAGGGGGCTCTGGAAACACCATATATTTT. It specifies CASSLAIAGGSGNTIYF. The chain combines TRBV7-8 with TRBJ1-3, with 7 bases lining up with TRBD1. The CDR3 runs to 17 residues. Germline V CDR1 and CDR2: SGHVS, FQNEAQ. Germline trimming cut 0 bases from V and 0 bases from J; bases unmatched to any gene: 5. Together with reference TRBV7-8 and TRBJ1-3, the CDR3 gives the full variable domain: GAGVSQSPRYKVAKRGQDVALRCDPISGHVSLFWYQQALGQGPEFLTYFQNEAQLDKSGLPSDRFFAERPEGSVSTLKIQRTQQEDSAVYLCASSLAIAGGSGNTIYFGEGSWLTVV.

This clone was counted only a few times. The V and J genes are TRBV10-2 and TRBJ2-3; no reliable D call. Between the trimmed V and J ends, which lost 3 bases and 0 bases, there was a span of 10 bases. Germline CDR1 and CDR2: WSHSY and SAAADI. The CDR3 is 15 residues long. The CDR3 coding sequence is TGCGCCAGCAGTGATTTTGTGAGCAGCACAGATACGCAGTATTTT. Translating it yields CASSDFVSSTDTQYF.

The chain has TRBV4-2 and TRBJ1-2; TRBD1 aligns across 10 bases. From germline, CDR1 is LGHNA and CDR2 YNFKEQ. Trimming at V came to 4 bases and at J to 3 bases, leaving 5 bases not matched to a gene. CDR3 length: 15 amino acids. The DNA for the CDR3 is TGTGCCAGCAGCCGAACCGGGACAGGGGACTATGGCTACACCTTC. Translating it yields CASSRTGTGDYGYTF.

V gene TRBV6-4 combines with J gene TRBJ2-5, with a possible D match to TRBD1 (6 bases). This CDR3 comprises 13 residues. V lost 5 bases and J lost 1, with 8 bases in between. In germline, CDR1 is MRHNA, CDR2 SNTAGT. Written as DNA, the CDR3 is TGTGCCAGCAGTAGGACAGCCCAAGAGACCCAGTACTTC. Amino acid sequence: CASSRTAQETQYF.

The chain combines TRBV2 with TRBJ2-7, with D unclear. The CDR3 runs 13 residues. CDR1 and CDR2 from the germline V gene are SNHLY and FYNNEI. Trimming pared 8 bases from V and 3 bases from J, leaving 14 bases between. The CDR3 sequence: CASAARSDYEQYF. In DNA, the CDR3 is TGTGCCAGCGCCGCCCGGAGTGACTACGAGCAGTACTTC.

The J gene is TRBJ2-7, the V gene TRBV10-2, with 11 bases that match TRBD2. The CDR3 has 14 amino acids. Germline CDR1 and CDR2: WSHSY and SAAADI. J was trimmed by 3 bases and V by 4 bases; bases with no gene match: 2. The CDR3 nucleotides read TGCGCCAGCAGTGGACTAGCGGGGAGCTACGAGCAGTACTTC. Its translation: CASSGLAGSYEQYF.

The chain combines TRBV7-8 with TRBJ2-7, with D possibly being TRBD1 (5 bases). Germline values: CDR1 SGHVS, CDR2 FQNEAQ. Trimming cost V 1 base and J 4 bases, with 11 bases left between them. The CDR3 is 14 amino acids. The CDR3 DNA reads TGTGCCAGCAGCTTAGAGGCCAGGGCATACGAGCAGTACTTC. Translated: CASSLEARAYEQYF.

The CDR3: CASSPRQGAIQYF. CDR3 in DNA: TGTGCCAGCAGCCCCCGACAGGGGGCAATTCAGTACTTC. The chain joins TRBV7-3 to TRBJ2-4; 10 nucleotides align to TRBD1. The CDR3 spans 13 residues. CDR1 SGHTA and CDR2 FQGTGA come from the germline V gene. V lost 5 bases to trimming and J lost 10 bases; unmatched junction nucleotides: 5.

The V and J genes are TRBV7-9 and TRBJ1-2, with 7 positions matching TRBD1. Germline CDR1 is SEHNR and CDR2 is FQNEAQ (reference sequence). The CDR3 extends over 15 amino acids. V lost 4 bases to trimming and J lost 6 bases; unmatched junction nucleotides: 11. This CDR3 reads CASSWGWGQSDGYTF. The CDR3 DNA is TGTGCCAGCAGCTGGGGATGGGGACAGTCGGATGGCTACACCTTC.

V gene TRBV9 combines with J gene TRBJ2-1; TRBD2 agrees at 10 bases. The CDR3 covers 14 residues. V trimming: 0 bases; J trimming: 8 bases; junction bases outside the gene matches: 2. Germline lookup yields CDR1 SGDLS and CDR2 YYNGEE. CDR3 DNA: TGTGCCAGCAGCGTAGGGCTAGCGGGAGATGAGCAGTTCTTC. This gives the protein CASSVGLAGDEQFF.

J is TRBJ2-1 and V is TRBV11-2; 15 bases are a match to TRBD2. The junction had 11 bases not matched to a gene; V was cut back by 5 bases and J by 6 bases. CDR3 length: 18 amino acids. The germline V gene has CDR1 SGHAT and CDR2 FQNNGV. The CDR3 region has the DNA TGTGCCAGCAGCGCGCCCGGACTAGCGGGGGGGCCGTTCAATGAGCAGTTCTTC. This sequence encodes CASSAPGLAGGPFNEQFF. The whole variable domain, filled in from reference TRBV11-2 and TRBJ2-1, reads EAGVAQSPRYKIIEKRQSVAFWCNPISGHATLYWYQQILGQGPKLLIQFQNNGVVDDSQLPKDRFSAERLKGVDSTLKIQPAKLEDSAVYLCASSAPGLAGGPFNEQFFGPGTRLTVL.

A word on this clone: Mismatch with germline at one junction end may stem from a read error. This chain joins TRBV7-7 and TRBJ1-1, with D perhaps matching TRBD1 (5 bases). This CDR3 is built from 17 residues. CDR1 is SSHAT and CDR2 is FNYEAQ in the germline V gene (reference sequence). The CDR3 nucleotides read TGTGCTAGCAGCCCTATAGACAGAAAACCCATGAACACTGAAGCTTTCTTT. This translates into CASSPIDRKPMNTEAFF.

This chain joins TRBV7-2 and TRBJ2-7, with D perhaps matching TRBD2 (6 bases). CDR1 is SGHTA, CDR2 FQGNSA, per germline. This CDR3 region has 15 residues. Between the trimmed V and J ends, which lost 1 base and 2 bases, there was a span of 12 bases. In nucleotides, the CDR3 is TGTGCCAGCAGCTTAGGGCCGGGAGCACCCTACGAGCAGTACTTC. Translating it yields CASSLGPGAPYEQYF.

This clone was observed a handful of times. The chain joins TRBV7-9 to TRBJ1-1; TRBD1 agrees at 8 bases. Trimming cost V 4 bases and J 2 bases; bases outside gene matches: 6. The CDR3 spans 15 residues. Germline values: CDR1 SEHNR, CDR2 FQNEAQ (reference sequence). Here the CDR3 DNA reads TGTGCCAGCAGCTCTAGGACAGGGAGAAACACTGAAGCTTTCTTT. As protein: CASSSRTGRNTEAFF.

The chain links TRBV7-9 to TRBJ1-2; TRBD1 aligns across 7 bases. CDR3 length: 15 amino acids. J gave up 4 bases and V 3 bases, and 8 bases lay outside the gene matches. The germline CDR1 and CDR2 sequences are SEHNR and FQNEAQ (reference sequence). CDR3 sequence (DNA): TGTGCCAGCAGCTTTGTGGATAACAGGGGCTATGGCTACACCTTC. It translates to CASSFVDNRGYGYTF.

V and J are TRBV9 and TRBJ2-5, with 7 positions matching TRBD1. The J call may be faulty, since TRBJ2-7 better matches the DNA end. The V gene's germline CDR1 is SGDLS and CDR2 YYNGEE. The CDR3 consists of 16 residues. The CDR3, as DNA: TGTGCCAGCAGCGTAGGCCCCGGGACAGTCTCCTACGAGCAGTACTTC. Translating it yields CASSVGPGTVSYEQYF.

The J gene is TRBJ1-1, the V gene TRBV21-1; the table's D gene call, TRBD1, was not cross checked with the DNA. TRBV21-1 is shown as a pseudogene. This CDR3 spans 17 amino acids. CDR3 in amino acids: CASSKGLKDRTNTEAFF. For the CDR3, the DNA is TGTGCCAGCAGCAAAGGCCTTAAGGACAGGACGAACACTGAAGCTTTCTTT.

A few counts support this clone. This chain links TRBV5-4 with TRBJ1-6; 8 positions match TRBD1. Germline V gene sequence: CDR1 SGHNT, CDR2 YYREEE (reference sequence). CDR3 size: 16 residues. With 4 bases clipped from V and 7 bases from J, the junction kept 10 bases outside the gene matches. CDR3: CASSLGQGLRNSPLHF. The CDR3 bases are TGTGCCAGCAGCCTCGGACAGGGCCTCAGGAATTCACCCCTCCACTTT.

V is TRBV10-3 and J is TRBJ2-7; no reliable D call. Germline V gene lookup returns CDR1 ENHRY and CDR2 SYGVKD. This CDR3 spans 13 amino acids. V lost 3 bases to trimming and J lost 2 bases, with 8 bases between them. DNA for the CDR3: TGTGCCATCAGTGAATACAGAGCCTACGAGCAGTACTTC. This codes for CAISEYRAYEQYF.